The 26 T cell receptor beta chains listed next were all sequenced from one sample in a study of T cell responses to AZD1222 COVID-19 vaccine. Here immunoSEQ multiplex PCR was the method, and the copy in TCRdb shows in-frame clones only, minus some. This table has roughly 66,000 clones, roughly 84% appearing once. Sequenced material: peripheral blood, taken on day 0 of AZD1222 vaccination. Source of these receptors: an adult in good health.

The chain carries TRBV7-2 and TRBJ2-5, with D tentatively TRBD2 (6 bases). Between the trimmed V and J ends, which lost 6 bases and 3 bases, there was a span of 17 bases. CDR1 SGHTA and CDR2 FQGNSA come from the germline V gene. This CDR3 has 15 residues. CDR3 sequence: CASSTLGTGEETQYF. In nucleotides, the CDR3 is TGTGCCAGCAGTACGCTGGGCACGGGAGAAGAGACCCAGTACTTC.

V gene TRBV6-1 combines with J gene TRBJ2-1, with no clear D. Trimming pared 2 bases from V and 6 bases from J, leaving 11 bases between. CDR1 is MNHNS and CDR2 is SASEGT in the germline V gene. The CDR3 covers 14 residues. The CDR3 DNA reads TGTGCCAGCAGTGAAACCGACTGGGGCAATGAGCAGTTCTTC. The encoded protein is CASSETDWGNEQFF.

The chain carries TRBV12-3 or TRBV12-4 and TRBJ2-7, with D hard to call. The CDR3 covers 11 residues. The germline V and J ends were trimmed by 5 bases and 4 bases, with 6 bases remaining between them. The CDR3 loop is CASSSAYEQYF. For the CDR3, the DNA is TGTGCCAGCAGTAGCGCGTACGAGCAGTACTTC.

The chain has TRBV11-2 and TRBJ2-5; unclear D gene. In germline, CDR1 is SGHAT, CDR2 FQNNGV. The CDR3 sequence is 13 residues long. V lost 3 bases, J lost 2 bases, and 7 bases lay in between. CDR3 in amino acids: CASSFIGQETQYF. For the CDR3, the DNA is TGTGCCAGCAGCTTTATTGGTCAAGAGACCCAGTACTTC.

This rearrangement joins TRBV4-2 to TRBJ1-5; D possibly corresponds to TRBD1 (5 bases). Germline CDR1 reads LGHNA; CDR2 reads YNFKEQ. CDR3 size: 16 residues. The germline V and J ends were trimmed by 0 bases and 4 bases, with 13 bases remaining between them. The CDR3 nucleotides read TGTGCCAGCAGCCAAGAAACATCCGGGGGGAATCAGCCCCAGCATTTT. Its protein is CASSQETSGGNQPQHF.

This clone was observed a single time. The chain couples TRBV19 to TRBJ2-1; TRBD1 matches 11 bases. Trimming removed 7 bases from V and 4 bases from J; junction bases left unmatched: 6. CDR1 LNHDA and CDR2 SQIVND come from the germline V gene (reference sequence). The CDR3 has 15 amino acids. In DNA form, the CDR3 reads TGTGCCAGTACCATAGGGACAGGGGGTTACAATGAGCAGTTCTTC. Encoded protein: CASTIGTGGYNEQFF.

This sequence joins TRBV6-2 or TRBV6-3 and TRBJ2-7; 9 nucleotides line up with TRBD1. The J segment lost 0 bases and the V segment lost 6 bases, leaving 3 bases of the junction unmatched. The CDR3 sequence is 14 residues long. The germline gives CDR1 MNHEY, CDR2 SVGEGT. CDR3: CASSRDRDSYEQYF. CDR3 in DNA: TGTGCCAGCAGCCGGGACAGGGACTCCTACGAGCAGTACTTC.

CDR3 bases: TGTGCCAGCAGTTCCTCCCCTGACAGATATAGCAATCAGCCCCAGCATTTT. It translates to CASSSSPDRYSNQPQHF. The V gene is TRBV28, the J gene TRBJ1-5; maybe TRBD1 (5 bases). The CDR3 has 17 residues. V gave up 4 bases and J gave up 0 bases, with 16 bases separating them. Per germline, CDR1 MDHEN and CDR2 SYDVKM.

This chain uses TRBV3-1 (or the pseudogene TRBV3-2) with TRBJ1-2; D might be TRBD1 (5 bases). Per the germline V gene, CDR1 is LGHDT and CDR2 is YNNKEL (reference sequence). The CDR3 loop spans 16 amino acids. V lost 5 bases to trimming and J lost 4 bases, with 20 bases between them. The CDR3 sequence: CASSSSRAGTVYGYTF. CDR3 coding DNA: TGTGCCAGCAGCTCATCCAGGGCGGGTACAGTCTATGGCTACACCTTC.

The chain links TRBV5-8 to TRBJ1-2; D might be TRBD1 (6 bases). Per the germline V gene, CDR1 is SGHTS and CDR2 is YDEGEE. Trimming shortened V by 3 bases and J by 3 bases, and 15 bases separated the two germline ends. CDR3 size: 15 residues. The CDR3 DNA is TGTGCCAGCAGCTACGGCAGGGGCACCCACTATGGCTACACCTTC. Translating it yields CASSYGRGTHYGYTF.

J is TRBJ2-1 and V is TRBV4-3; D tentatively fits TRBD1 or TRBD2 (5 bases each). The CDR3 is 13 amino acids. The germline V gene encodes CDR1 LGHNA and CDR2 YSLEER. V lost 4 bases and J lost 5, with 9 bases in between. The CDR3: CASSPGRNNEQFF. CDR3 sequence (DNA): TGCGCCAGCAGCCCGGGGCGTAACAATGAGCAGTTCTTC.

V and J are TRBV6-2 or TRBV6-3 and TRBJ2-7; D gene ambiguous. The CDR3 has 17 amino acids. With 0 bases removed from V and 1 base from J, the gap between germline ends came to 16 bases. The germline gives CDR1 MNHEY, CDR2 SVGEGT. DNA for the CDR3: TGTGCCAGCAGTTACTCGGATCTGGGCAGGCGTTCCTACGAGCAGTACTTC. Translated, it gives CASSYSDLGRRSYEQYF.

The V and J genes are TRBV19 and TRBJ1-5; 7 bases map to TRBD1. CDR1 is LNHDA, CDR2 SQIVND, per germline (reference sequence). CDR3 size: 13 residues. The J segment lost 3 bases and the V segment lost 11 bases, leaving 7 bases of the junction unmatched. The CDR3 spells CAGGGIYNQPQHF. CDR3 nucleotide sequence: TGTGCCGGAGGGGGCATCTACAATCAGCCCCAGCATTTT.

The chain recombines TRBV18 with TRBJ2-7, with 11 bases matching TRBD1. V lost 3 bases and J lost 5; bases outside the gene matches: 6. CDR1 KGHSH and CDR2 LQKENI come from the germline V gene. The CDR3 spans 15 residues. DNA for the CDR3: TGTGCCAGCTCACCCGGGACAGGGGGAGGAAACGAGCAGTACTTC. This encodes CASSPGTGGGNEQYF.

The CDR3, as DNA: TGTGCCAGCAGCGTAAGGGGAGATAGCAATCAGCCCCAGCATTTT. This encodes CASSVRGDSNQPQHF. The chain couples TRBV9 to TRBJ1-5; D possibly corresponds to TRBD1 (5 bases). Deletions cut 1 base from V and 0 bases from J, with 8 bases between. The length of the CDR3 is 15 residues. Looked up from germline, CDR1 is SGDLS and CDR2 is YYNGEE.

V gene TRBV7-8 combines with J gene TRBJ2-5, with D unresolved. Germline V gives CDR1 SGHVS, CDR2 FQNEAQ. Deletions cut 2 bases from V and 5 bases from J, with 9 bases between. The CDR3 length is 13 residues. DNA of the CDR3: TGTGCCAGCAGCTTAACTATCGGCGAGACCCAGTACTTC. Encoded protein: CASSLTIGETQYF.

J is TRBJ1-4 and V is TRBV6-5, with D tentatively TRBD1 (5 bases). The length of the CDR3 is 14 residues. V dropped 5 bases and J dropped 8 bases, with 15 bases sitting between them. Germline assignment: CDR1 MNHEY and CDR2 SVGAGI. The CDR3 nucleotides read TGTGCCAGCAGTCTGGACCTCGAGGGGGAAAAACTGTTTTTT. Protein: CASSLDLEGEKLFF.

This chain links TRBV5-1 with TRBJ2-1, with 11 nucleotides matching TRBD2. The CDR3 consists of 19 residues. V trimming: 4 bases; J trimming: 0 bases; junction bases outside the gene matches: 12. The germline V gene encodes CDR1 SGHRS and CDR2 YFSETQ. The CDR3 DNA sequence: TGCGCCAGCAGCAAACTAGCGGGGGCCCTGACACACTCCTACAATGAGCAGTTCTTC. Translating it yields CASSKLAGALTHSYNEQFF.

This clone is medium-sized within its sample. The same CDR3 is also encoded by other DNA sequences in this sample. The chain combines TRBV5-1 with TRBJ2-7, with 11 bases lining up with TRBD2. V shed 0 bases, J shed 5 bases, and the junction held 4 bases outside the gene matches. CDR3 length equals 15 residues. Germline-derived CDR1 and CDR2 are SGHRS and YFSETQ. CDR3 in DNA: TGCGCCAGCAGCTTGGGTAGCGGGGGGGCTAACGAGCAGTACTTC. It is translated as CASSLGSGGANEQYF.

The chain carries TRBV29-1 and TRBJ2-3; TRBD2 matches at 10 bases. Losses at the gene ends were 7 bases for V and 2 bases for J; bases not matched to a gene: 6. CDR3 size: 14 residues. Germline lookup yields CDR1 SQVTM and CDR2 ANQGSEA. CDR3 region: CSGVAGGTTDTQYF. The CDR3 DNA reads as TGCAGCGGAGTAGCGGGGGGCACCACAGATACGCAGTATTTT.

The chain couples TRBV6-6 to TRBJ2-7, with TRBD1 identical over 9 bases. V dropped 7 bases and J dropped 2; count of bases not matched to a gene: 6. There are 14 residues in the CDR3. The V gene's germline CDR1 is MNHNY and CDR2 SVGAGI (reference sequence). CDR3 in amino acids: CASNPGQGPYEQYF. In DNA form, the CDR3 reads TGTGCCAGCAATCCGGGACAGGGCCCCTACGAGCAGTACTTC.

V usage is TRBV14 and J usage is TRBJ1-6; 7 bases are shared with TRBD1. Germline CDR1 SGHDN, CDR2 FVKESK. The CDR3 sequence is 14 residues long. V lost 4 bases and J lost 7; bases outside the gene matches: 4. DNA for the CDR3: TGTGCCAGCAGCCGAGGGACAGAAAATTCACCCCTCCACTTT. It specifies CASSRGTENSPLHF.

A remark on this clone: A junction end diverges from the germline sequence, so it may reflect a read error. The chain recombines TRBV19 with TRBJ1-2; D might be TRBD1 (6 bases). CDR1 and CDR2 from the germline V gene are LNHDA and SQIVND (reference sequence). The CDR3 has 17 amino acids. CDR3 amino acids: CASSTQGTRLTNYSYTF. DNA for the CDR3: TGTGCCAGTAGTACCCAGGGGACGAGACTCACTAACTATAGCTACACCTTC.

The chain combines TRBV4-3 with TRBJ2-2; D gene unclear. Trimming pared 0 bases from V and 0 bases from J, leaving 8 bases between. This CDR3 has 16 amino acids. Germline CDR1 reads LGHNA; CDR2 reads YSLEER. CDR3 loop: CASSQEKVSNTGELFF. In DNA, the CDR3 is TGCGCCAGCAGCCAAGAAAAGGTCTCGAACACCGGGGAGCTGTTTTTT.

The chain carries TRBV3-1 (or the pseudogene TRBV3-2) and TRBJ1-3; tentative D call: TRBD1 (5 bases). The CDR3 totals 17 residues. The germline CDR1 and CDR2 sequences are LGHDT and YNNKEL (reference sequence). The V and J ends lost 3 bases and 1 base respectively, with 16 bases between them. The CDR3 nucleotides are TGTGCCAGCAGCCAGACGGGGTTAAGGGGTTCTGGAAACACCATATATTTT. This codes for CASSQTGLRGSGNTIYF.

The chain combines TRBV7-9 with TRBJ1-4; D possibly corresponds to TRBD1 (5 bases). V lost 2 bases to trimming and J lost 8 bases, with 12 bases between them. Germline lookup yields CDR1 SEHNR and CDR2 FQNEAQ (reference sequence). CDR3 length equals 14 residues. The CDR3 protein is CASSLYGGGEKLFF. The CDR3 DNA reads TGTGCCAGCAGCTTATACGGGGGAGGGGAAAAACTGTTTTTT.